This T cell receptor beta chain was obtained from a study of blood T cell repertoires in COVID-19. Whole-study context: The United States, Italy and Spain were the sources of the acute and convalescent COVID-19 samples. Nucleic acid was either cDNA or gDNA, and it came from T cells, B-cell-depleted T cells, or PBMCs.

This clone was detected once. V trimming: 0 bases; J trimming: 8 bases; junction bases outside the gene matches: 7. This CDR3 spans 15 amino acids. The germline CDR1 and CDR2 sequences are ENHRY and SYGVKD. As processed by the authors: Estimated nucleated cell counts came from reference gene primer amplification. Profiling relied on immunoSEQ multiplex PCR, and the TCRdb table lists in-frame clones only, not all of them. D and trimming were read from the DNA, whereas the V and J calls and clone size are those reported in that table. The table has 200,000 or so clones, roughly 89% seen once. The sequencing sample was made of peripheral blood. The receptor comes from a man aged 55 to 70 who had recovered from COVID-19. The chain links TRBV10-3 to TRBJ2-3, with 8 bases lining up with TRBD2. CDR3 nucleotides: TGTGCCATCAGTGAGTCTATAACTAGCGGTAGTACGCAGTATTTT. It encodes CAISESITSGSTQYF.